The TCR beta chain described here comes from a study of Ad26.COV2.S vaccination and SARS-CoV-2 variants. Some clones are missing from TCRdb's copy, which holds only in-frame ones; the method was immunoSEQ multiplex PCR. The profile shows about 350,000 clones, approximately 90% of them singletons. V lost 1 base and J lost 3, with 9 bases in between. Per germline, CDR1 SGHVS and CDR2 FQNEAQ. The CDR3 covers 14 residues. Treatment: roughly 18 received Ad26.COV2.S at low or high dose, single or two shots; roughly five received placebo; per-sample allocation not given. The study sampled participants on day 63 after the first vaccine or placebo injection.

The starting material was peripheral blood, obtained in a trial of Ad26.COV2.S vaccine versus placebo. The receptor was derived from a person between 18 and 59 years old who received the Ad26.COV2.S COVID-19 vaccine or a placebo. The chain is built from TRBV7-8 and TRBJ1-2; D is undetermined. DNA of the CDR3: TGTGCCAGCAGCTTAGTTGGTGGCGACTATGGCTACACCTTC. It is translated as CASSLVGGDYGYTF.